This is a list of T cell receptor beta chains from one sample in a study of cytomegalovirus exposure and HLA in healthy donors. Sequencing used immunoSEQ multiplex PCR; TCRdb keeps in-frame clones, though not all of them. This sample contains more than 75,000 clones. The specimen was PBMCs. Receptors originate from a man between 50 and 59 years old in good health and CMV-seropositive. CDR3s include the opening cysteine and the closing phenylalanine or tryptophan. A D gene is named only where the DNA matches it firmly.

j_gene: TRBJ2-7
v_gene: TRBV7-8
d_gene: TRBD2
CDR3aa: CASSLLAGGAYYEQYF
CDR3nt: TGTGCCAGCAGCTTACTAGCGGGAGGGGCTTACTACGAGCAGTACTTC

j_gene: TRBJ2-2
v_gene: TRBV7-9
d_gene: TRBD1
CDR3aa: CASSLAPTGAFTGELFF
CDR3nt: TGTGCCAGCAGCTTAGCGCCGACAGGGGCATTCACCGGGGAGCTGTTTTTT

j_gene: TRBJ1-4
v_gene: TRBV4-2
d_gene: .
CDR3aa: CASSERGMTNEKLFF
CDR3nt: TGTGCCAGCAGCGAACGAGGCATGACTAATGAAAAACTGTTTTTT

j_gene: TRBJ1-1
v_gene: TRBV7-2
d_gene: .
CDR3aa: CASSLNLPRRGIALRAFF
CDR3nt: TGTGCCAGCAGCTTAAATCTTCCACGCAGGGGCATTGCCTTAAGAGCTTTCTTT

j_gene: TRBJ1-4
v_gene: TRBV9
d_gene: TRBD1
CDR3aa: CASSAGTVEKLFF
CDR3nt: TGTGCCAGCAGCGCCGGGACAGTAGAAAAACTGTTTTTT

j_gene: TRBJ1-2
v_gene: TRBV19
d_gene: TRBD1
CDR3aa: CASTLTTGNYGYTF
CDR3nt: TGTGCCAGTACCTTAACGACAGGGAACTATGGCTACACCTTC

j_gene: TRBJ2-2
v_gene: TRBV4-3
d_gene: .
CDR3aa: CASSQALPRQSNTGELFF
CDR3nt: TGCGCCAGCAGCCAAGCCCTCCCCAGACAATCGAACACCGGGGAGCTGTTTTTT

j_gene: TRBJ1-2
v_gene: TRBV18
d_gene: .
CDR3aa: CASSPSTTGSGYTF
CDR3nt: TGTGCCAGCTCACCTTCCACCACAGGGTCTGGCTACACCTTC

j_gene: TRBJ1-2
v_gene: TRBV4-3
d_gene: .
CDR3aa: CASSQTSRGMYGYTF
CDR3nt: TGCGCCAGCAGCCAAACCTCAAGGGGGATGTATGGCTACACCTTC

j_gene: TRBJ2-7
v_gene: TRBV6-6
d_gene: .
CDR3aa: CASSYSGLYEQYF
CDR3nt: TGTGCCAGCAGTTACTCGGGGCTCTACGAGCAGTACTTC

j_gene: TRBJ1-5
v_gene: TRBV11-2
d_gene: TRBD1
CDR3aa: CASSPDRDQPQHF
CDR3nt: TGTGCCAGCAGCCCTGACAGGGATCAGCCCCAGCATTTT

j_gene: TRBJ2-1
v_gene: TRBV7-9
d_gene: TRBD1
CDR3aa: CASSLGDRVWNEQFF
CDR3nt: TGTGCCAGCAGCTTAGGGGACAGGGTTTGGAATGAGCAGTTCTTC

j_gene: TRBJ1-1
v_gene: TRBV6-1
d_gene: .
CDR3aa: CASSAPTGNTEAFF
CDR3nt: TGTGCCAGCAGTGCCCCTACAGGGAACACTGAAGCTTTCTTT

j_gene: TRBJ1-5
v_gene: TRBV30
d_gene: TRBD1
CDR3aa: CAFGQGASYSNQPQHF
CDR3nt: TGTGCCTTCGGACAGGGCGCCTCTTATAGCAATCAGCCCCAGCATTTT

j_gene: TRBJ2-7
v_gene: TRBV7-9
d_gene: TRBD2
CDR3aa: CASIKSRIGRGDEQYF
CDR3nt: TGTGCCAGCATAAAGAGCCGCATAGGGAGGGGAGACGAGCAGTACTTC

j_gene: TRBJ1-1
v_gene: TRBV30
d_gene: .
CDR3aa: CACTDQGLAEAFF
CDR3nt: TGTGCCTGCACGGATCAGGGTCTCGCTGAAGCTTTCTTT

j_gene: TRBJ1-2
v_gene: TRBV7-2
d_gene: TRBD1
CDR3aa: CASSLMGQLTYGYTF
CDR3nt: TGTGCCAGCAGCTTAATGGGACAGCTTACCTATGGCTACACCTTC

j_gene: TRBJ2-2
v_gene: TRBV4-3
d_gene: .
CDR3aa: CASSQLATNTGELFF
CDR3nt: TGCGCCAGCAGCCAACTAGCTACGAACACCGGGGAGCTGTTTTTT

j_gene: TRBJ2-1
v_gene: TRBV15
d_gene: .
CDR3aa: CATSGGTLSHEQFF
CDR3nt: TGTGCCACCAGCGGAGGGACTTTGAGCCATGAGCAGTTCTTC

j_gene: TRBJ2-2
v_gene: TRBV7-2
d_gene: .
CDR3aa: CASSSLRQGDTGELFF
CDR3nt: TGTGCCAGCAGCTCCCTCCGGCAGGGTGACACCGGGGAGCTGTTTTTT

j_gene: TRBJ2-5
v_gene: TRBV19
d_gene: TRBD1
CDR3aa: CASSTWTGPQETQYF
CDR3nt: TGTGCCAGTAGTACATGGACAGGTCCCCAAGAGACCCAGTACTTC

j_gene: TRBJ2-2
v_gene: TRBV29-1
d_gene: TRBD2
CDR3aa: CSVSGTSETNTGELFF
CDR3nt: TGCAGCGTTTCCGGGACTAGCGAAACGAACACCGGGGAGCTGTTTTTT

j_gene: TRBJ2-1
v_gene: TRBV5-4
d_gene: .
CDR3aa: CASSPSERSYNEQFF
CDR3nt: TGTGCCAGCAGCCCGAGTGAGCGTTCCTACAATGAGCAGTTCTTC

j_gene: TRBJ2-3
v_gene: TRBV5-6
d_gene: TRBD2
CDR3aa: CASSLTSGRASTDTQYF
CDR3nt: TGTGCCAGCAGCTTGACTAGCGGGAGGGCGTCCACAGATACGCAGTATTTT

j_gene: TRBJ1-2
v_gene: TRBV7-9
d_gene: .
CDR3aa: CASSLAPPGKSYGYTF
CDR3nt: TGTGCCAGCAGCTTAGCGCCACCAGGGAAGAGCTATGGCTACACCTTC

j_gene: TRBJ1-1
v_gene: TRBV18
d_gene: .
CDR3aa: CASSPPDRNTEAFF
CDR3nt: TGTGCCAGCTCACCACCGGACAGGAACACTGAAGCTTTCTTT

j_gene: TRBJ1-5
v_gene: TRBV7-2
d_gene: .
CDR3aa: CASSLQGYQPQHF
CDR3nt: TGTGCCAGCAGCTTGCAGGGCTATCAGCCCCAGCATTTT

j_gene: TRBJ1-1
v_gene: TRBV18
d_gene: TRBD1
CDR3aa: CASSPGTGGMNTEAFF
CDR3nt: TGTGCCAGCTCACCAGGGACAGGGGGAATGAACACTGAAGCTTTCTTT

j_gene: TRBJ2-2
v_gene: TRBV9
d_gene: .
CDR3aa: CASSVVGSRVAAGELFF
CDR3nt: TGTGCCAGCAGCGTAGTGGGTAGCCGCGTGGCGGCCGGGGAGCTGTTTTTT

j_gene: TRBJ2-5
v_gene: TRBV18
d_gene: .
CDR3aa: CASSPGQLQETQYF
CDR3nt: TGTGCCAGCTCACCAGGACAGTTACAAGAGACCCAGTACTTC

j_gene: TRBJ1-1
v_gene: TRBV6-5
d_gene: .
CDR3aa: CASSYRQVNTEAFF
CDR3nt: TGTGCCAGCAGTTACAGACAGGTCAACACTGAAGCTTTCTTT

j_gene: TRBJ2-2
v_gene: TRBV9
d_gene: TRBD2
CDR3aa: CASSVGGRNPGELFF
CDR3nt: TGTGCCAGCAGCGTAGGCGGGAGAAACCCCGGGGAGCTGTTTTTT

j_gene: TRBJ2-5
v_gene: TRBV7-2
d_gene: .
CDR3aa: CASSSYSEETQYF
CDR3nt: TGTGCCAGCAGCAGTTATAGCGAAGAGACCCAGTACTTC

j_gene: TRBJ2-2
v_gene: TRBV4-1
d_gene: TRBD2
CDR3aa: CASSQVVAGVTTGELFF
CDR3nt: TGCGCCAGCAGCCAAGTAGTAGCGGGAGTCACCACCGGGGAGCTGTTTTTT

j_gene: TRBJ2-1
v_gene: TRBV9
d_gene: TRBD2
CDR3aa: CASSVSGIGEQFF
CDR3nt: TGTGCCAGCAGCGTCAGCGGGATTGGTGAGCAGTTCTTC

j_gene: TRBJ2-7
v_gene: TRBV7-9
d_gene: TRBD2
CDR3aa: CASSSASGGHYEQYF
CDR3nt: TGTGCCAGCAGCTCCGCATCGGGGGGGCATTACGAGCAGTACTTC

j_gene: TRBJ1-2
v_gene: TRBV9
d_gene: TRBD1
CDR3aa: CASRKQGGSYGYTF
CDR3nt: TGTGCCAGCAGGAAACAGGGGGGCTCTTATGGCTACACCTTC

j_gene: TRBJ2-7
v_gene: TRBV27
d_gene: .
CDR3aa: CASRKRGIDYEQYF
CDR3nt: TGTGCCAGCAGGAAAAGGGGGATAGATTACGAGCAGTACTTC

j_gene: TRBJ2-1
v_gene: TRBV9
d_gene: TRBD2
CDR3aa: CASSPWTSGNGEQFF
CDR3nt: TGTGCCAGCAGCCCTTGGACTAGCGGGAACGGTGAGCAGTTCTTC

j_gene: TRBJ2-1
v_gene: TRBV5-4
d_gene: .
CDR3aa: CASSLALVAERNEQFF
CDR3nt: TGTGCCAGCAGCTTGGCCTTGGTAGCCGAAAGGAATGAGCAGTTCTTC

j_gene: TRBJ1-5
v_gene: TRBV19
d_gene: .
CDR3aa: CASNDIGLGQPQHF
CDR3nt: TGTGCCAGTAACGACATCGGACTGGGCCAGCCCCAGCATTTT

j_gene: TRBJ1-5
v_gene: TRBV28
d_gene: TRBD1
CDR3aa: CASSFTGAVSDQPQHF
CDR3nt: TGTGCCAGCAGTTTCACAGGGGCCGTAAGCGATCAGCCCCAGCATTTT

j_gene: TRBJ2-4
v_gene: TRBV7-9
d_gene: .
CDR3aa: CASSPGQRDIQYF
CDR3nt: TGTGCCAGCAGCCCCGGACAGAGAGACATTCAGTACTTC

j_gene: TRBJ2-2
v_gene: TRBV4-2
d_gene: TRBD1
CDR3aa: CASSQVGGQNTGELFF
CDR3nt: TGTGCCAGCAGCCAAGTAGGGGGCCAGAACACCGGGGAGCTGTTTTTT

j_gene: TRBJ2-1
v_gene: TRBV4-3
d_gene: .
CDR3aa: CASSQDWGRNYEQFF
CDR3nt: TGCGCCAGCAGCCAAGATTGGGGCAGGAACTATGAGCAGTTCTTC

j_gene: TRBJ1-2
v_gene: TRBV6-6
d_gene: .
CDR3aa: CASSPGGFYGYTF
CDR3nt: TGTGCCAGCAGTCCCGGGGGGTTCTATGGCTACACCTTC

j_gene: TRBJ2-3
v_gene: TRBV5-1
d_gene: .
CDR3aa: CASSHGNTDTQYF
CDR3nt: TGCGCCAGCAGCCACGGGAACACAGATACGCAGTATTTT

j_gene: TRBJ2-1
v_gene: TRBV19
d_gene: .
CDR3aa: CASRQVSSYNEQFF
CDR3nt: TGTGCCAGTCGGCAGGTGAGCTCCTACAATGAGCAGTTCTTC

j_gene: TRBJ1-2
v_gene: TRBV4-3
d_gene: TRBD1
CDR3aa: CASSRVQAGGNGYTF
CDR3nt: TGCGCCAGCAGCCGAGTTCAGGCAGGGGGCAATGGCTACACCTTC

j_gene: TRBJ1-5
v_gene: TRBV2
d_gene: .
CDR3aa: CASSEDVRQPQHF
CDR3nt: TGTGCCAGCAGTGAAGATGTGCGTCAGCCCCAGCATTTT

j_gene: TRBJ2-1
v_gene: TRBV6-5
d_gene: TRBD2
CDR3aa: CASSWGGNEQFF
CDR3nt: TGTGCCAGCAGTTGGGGGGGTAATGAGCAGTTCTTC

j_gene: TRBJ2-7
v_gene: TRBV7-9
d_gene: .
CDR3aa: CASSLGGDEQYF
CDR3nt: TGTGCCAGCAGCTTAGGGGGGGACGAGCAGTACTTC

j_gene: TRBJ2-5
v_gene: TRBV5-4
d_gene: .
CDR3aa: CASSLGQLAETQYF
CDR3nt: TGTGCCAGCAGCTTGGGACAGTTGGCCGAGACCCAGTACTTC

j_gene: TRBJ1-1
v_gene: TRBV5-6
d_gene: .
CDR3aa: CASSLDRATEAFF
CDR3nt: TGTGCCAGCAGCCTGGACAGAGCAACTGAAGCTTTCTTT

j_gene: TRBJ2-5
v_gene: TRBV7-9
d_gene: .
CDR3aa: CASSASGLLQETQYF
CDR3nt: TGTGCCAGCAGCGCCTCCGGACTCCTCCAAGAGACCCAGTACTTC

j_gene: TRBJ2-1
v_gene: TRBV19
d_gene: TRBD1
CDR3aa: CASTGTGGAEQFF
CDR3nt: TGTGCCAGTACCGGGACAGGGGGGGCTGAGCAGTTCTTC

j_gene: TRBJ2-5
v_gene: TRBV7-8
d_gene: .
CDR3aa: CASSLIPGQETQYF
CDR3nt: TGTGCCAGCAGCTTAATCCCAGGCCAAGAGACCCAGTACTTC

j_gene: TRBJ2-3
v_gene: TRBV18
d_gene: TRBD1
CDR3aa: CASSPRGQGATDTQYF
CDR3nt: TGTGCCAGCTCACCGCGAGGACAGGGGGCGACAGATACGCAGTATTTT

j_gene: TRBJ2-7
v_gene: TRBV2
d_gene: .
CDR3aa: CASTRQASSYEQYF
CDR3nt: TGTGCCAGCACCAGACAGGCCAGCTCCTACGAGCAGTACTTC